These 2 T cell receptor beta chains share one sample of origin, sequenced in a study of cytomegalovirus exposure and HLA in healthy donors. With 60 Vbeta and 13 Jbeta primers, the PCR was carried out. Sequencing used immunoSEQ multiplex PCR; TCRdb keeps in-frame clones, though not all of them. The table has about 180,000 clones, just under 80% seen once. Sequences were obtained from PBMCs. These receptors were obtained from a woman in her 30s in good health and CMV-seronegative.

The V call is TRBV6-1, the J call TRBJ2-5, with 11 bases matching TRBD2. This CDR3 region has 16 residues. Germline values: CDR1 MNHNS, CDR2 SASEGT. V shed 2 bases and J 3 bases; nucleotides not matched to a gene: 5. The DNA for the CDR3 is TGTGCCAGCAGTGAAATGCCTAGCGGGGGGAAAGAGACCCAGTACTTC. It yields the protein CASSEMPSGGKETQYF.

V gene TRBV18 combines with J gene TRBJ2-7, with 10 positions matching TRBD1. CDR3 size: 17 residues. The V segment lost 5 bases and the J segment 0 bases; nucleotides outside the gene matches: 10. Germline CDR1 reads KGHSH; CDR2 reads LQKENI. The CDR3 nucleotides read TGTGCCAGCTCATCCGGGACAGGGGCCGGCAGCTCCTACGAGCAGTACTTC. Amino acid sequence: CASSSGTGAGSSYEQYF.